This T cell receptor (beta chain) was retrieved from a study of post-analysis software for immune sequencing data. General study results and limits: Batch-mates among the samples co-clustered strongly by F measure. Significantly lower normalized Chao1 diversity was found in patients with multiple sclerosis relative to controls. Included in a set of about 5 TRBV segments more frequent in patients than controls were TRBV5-6, TRBV5-1 and TRBV20-1.

As to this clonotype: Its antigen remains unknown.

This CDR3 has 17 amino acids. The V and J ends lost 2 bases and 4 bases, in that order; junction bases with no gene match: 8. The library was made from cDNA and included unique molecular identifiers. T cells, about 0.95 to 11 million of them, yielded roughly 550,000 cDNA molecules. Each CDR3 protein gets one entry after TCRdb re-called the PCR reads with MiXCR. Among roughly 580,000 distinct CDR3 sequences listed, 40% to 50% were seen once. Sequencing used blood. The rearrangement joins TRBV12-3 or TRBV12-4 to TRBJ1-2, with 12 bases aligning to TRBD1. This receptor was taken from a girl aged 10-17 years with multiple sclerosis. The CDR3 sequence: CASSLLGTGGAGYGYTF. The CDR3 DNA sequence: TGTGCCAGCAGTTTACTCGGGACAGGGGGCGCTGGCTATGGCTACACCTTC.